Described below is a single T cell receptor (beta chain) sequence and its context. Its target is unknown. The germline V gene has CDR1 MNHEY and CDR2 SMNVEV (reference sequence). The V end was cut by 6 bases, the J end by 4 bases, with 15 bases between. CDR3 length: 14 amino acids. The data belong to a study of graft-versus-host responses after intestinal transplantation. About the research overall: Multivisceral, liver-intestinal, or isolated intestinal transplants were performed in recipients. Recipients across the board were started on anti-thymocyte globulin induction, then kept on tacrolimus and steroids for about three years. Findings and caveats of the study: Allografts of one patient group, those with graft-donor T cell macrochimerism, had high graft-versus-host to host-versus-graft clonal ratios. GvH clones appeared in recipient marrow, some first in ileum or blood.

The assay was immunoSEQ multiplex PCR, and TCRdb's table has in-frame clones only and misses some. The repertoire holds about 51,000 clones, with more than 70% as singletons. V usage is TRBV27 and J usage is TRBJ1-1, with a possible D match to TRBD1 (6 bases). The receptor was isolated from a human donor who was the organ donor for an intestinal transplant. This sample comprised unstimulated CD4+ T cells sorted from spleen or lymph node cells, obtained before transplant. This CDR3 is CASSHRVGGTEAFF. The CDR3 DNA follows: TGTGCCAGCAGCCACAGGGTAGGGGGCACTGAAGCTTTCTTT.